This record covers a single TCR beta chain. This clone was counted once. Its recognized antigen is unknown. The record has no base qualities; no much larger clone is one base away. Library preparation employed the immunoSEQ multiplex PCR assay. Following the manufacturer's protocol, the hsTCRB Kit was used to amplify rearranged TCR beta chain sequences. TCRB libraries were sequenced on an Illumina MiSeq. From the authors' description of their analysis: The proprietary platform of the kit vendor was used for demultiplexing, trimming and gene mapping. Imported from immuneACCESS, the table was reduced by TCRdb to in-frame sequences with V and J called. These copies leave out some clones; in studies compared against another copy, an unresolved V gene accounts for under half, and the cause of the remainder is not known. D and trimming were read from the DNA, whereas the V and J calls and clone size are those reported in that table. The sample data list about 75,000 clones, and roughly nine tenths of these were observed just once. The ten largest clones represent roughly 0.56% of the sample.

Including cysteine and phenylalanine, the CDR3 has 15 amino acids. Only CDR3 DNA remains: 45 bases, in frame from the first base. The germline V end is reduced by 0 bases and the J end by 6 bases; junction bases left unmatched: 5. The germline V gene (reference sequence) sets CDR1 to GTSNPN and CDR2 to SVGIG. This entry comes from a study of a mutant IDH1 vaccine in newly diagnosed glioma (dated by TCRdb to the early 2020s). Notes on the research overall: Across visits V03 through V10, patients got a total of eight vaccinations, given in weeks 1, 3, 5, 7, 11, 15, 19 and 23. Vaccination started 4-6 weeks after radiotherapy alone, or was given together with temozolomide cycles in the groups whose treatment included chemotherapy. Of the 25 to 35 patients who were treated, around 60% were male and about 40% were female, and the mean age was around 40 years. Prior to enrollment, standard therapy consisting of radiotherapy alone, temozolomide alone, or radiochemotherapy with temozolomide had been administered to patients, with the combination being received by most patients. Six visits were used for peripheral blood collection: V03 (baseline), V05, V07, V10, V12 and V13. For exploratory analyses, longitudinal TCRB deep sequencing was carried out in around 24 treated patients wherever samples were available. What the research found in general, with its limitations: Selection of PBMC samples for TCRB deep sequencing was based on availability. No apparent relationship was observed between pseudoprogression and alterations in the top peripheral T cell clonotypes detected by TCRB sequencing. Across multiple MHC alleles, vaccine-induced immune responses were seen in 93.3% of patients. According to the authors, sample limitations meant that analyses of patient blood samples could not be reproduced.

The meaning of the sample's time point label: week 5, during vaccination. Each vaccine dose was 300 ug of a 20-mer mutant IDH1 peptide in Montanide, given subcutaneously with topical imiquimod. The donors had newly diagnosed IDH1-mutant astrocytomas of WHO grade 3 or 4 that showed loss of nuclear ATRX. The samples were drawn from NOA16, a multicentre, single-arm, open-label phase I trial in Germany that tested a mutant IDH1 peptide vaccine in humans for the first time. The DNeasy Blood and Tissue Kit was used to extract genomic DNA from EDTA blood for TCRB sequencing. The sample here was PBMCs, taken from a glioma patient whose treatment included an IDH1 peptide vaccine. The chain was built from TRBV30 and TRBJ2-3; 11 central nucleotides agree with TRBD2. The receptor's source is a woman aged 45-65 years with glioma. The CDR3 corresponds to CAWSVRLAGTDTQYF. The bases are TGTGCCTGGAGTGTTCGACTAGCGGGAACCGATACGCAGTATTTT.